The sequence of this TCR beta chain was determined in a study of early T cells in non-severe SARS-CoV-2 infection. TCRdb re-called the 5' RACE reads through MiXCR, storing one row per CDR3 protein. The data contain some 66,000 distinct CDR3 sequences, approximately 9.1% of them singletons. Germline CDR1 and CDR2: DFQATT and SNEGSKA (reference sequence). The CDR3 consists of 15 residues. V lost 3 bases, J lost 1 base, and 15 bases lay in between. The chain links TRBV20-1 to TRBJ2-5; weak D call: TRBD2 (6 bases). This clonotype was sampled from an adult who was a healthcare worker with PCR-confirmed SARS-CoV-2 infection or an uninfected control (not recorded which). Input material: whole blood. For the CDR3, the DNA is TGCAGTGCTAGGGAGGGAGGAGGATCCCAAGAGACCCAGTACTTC. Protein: CSAREGGGSQETQYF.